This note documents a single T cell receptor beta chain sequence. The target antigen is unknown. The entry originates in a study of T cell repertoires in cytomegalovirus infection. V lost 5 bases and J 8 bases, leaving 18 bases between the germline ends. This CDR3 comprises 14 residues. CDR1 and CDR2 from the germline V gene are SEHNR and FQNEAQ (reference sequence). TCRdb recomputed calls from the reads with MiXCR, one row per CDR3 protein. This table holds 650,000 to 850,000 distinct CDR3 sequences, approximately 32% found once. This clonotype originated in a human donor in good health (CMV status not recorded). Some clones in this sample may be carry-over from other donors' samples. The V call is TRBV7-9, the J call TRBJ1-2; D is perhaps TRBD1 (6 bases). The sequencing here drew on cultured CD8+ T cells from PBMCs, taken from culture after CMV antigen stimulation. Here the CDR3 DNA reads TGTGCCAGCAGCCCCCCCGGACAGATTGGGGGCTACACCTTC. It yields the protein CASSPPGQIGGYTF.